Listed here are 2 T cell receptor beta chains from one sample, sequenced in a study of technical replicates of blood from a few donors. Using immunoSEQ multiplex PCR, the repertoire was profiled, and TCRdb retains in-frame clones only, with some absent. The data contain about 60,000 clones, 85% to 95% of them seen just once; the ten biggest clones take up about 4.5%. Sequencing was performed on PBMCs. Receptor source: a human donor in good health. Some clones in this sample may be carry-over from other donors' samples.

The chain employs TRBV6-6 and TRBJ2-2; D may be TRBD1 or TRBD2 (7 bases each). In germline, CDR1 is MNHNY, CDR2 SVGAGI (reference sequence). This CDR3 has 13 amino acids. Trimming stripped 10 bases from V and 6 bases from J, with 15 bases between. Here the CDR3 DNA reads TGTGCCACCAGGGGGAGGGGCCCCGGGGAGCTGTTTTTT. Its protein is CATRGRGPGELFF.

This clone has only a few counts. The V and J genes are TRBV5-8 and TRBJ2-1; perhaps TRBD2 as D (6 bases). Germline V gene data show CDR1 as SGHTS and CDR2 as YDEGEE. The CDR3 sequence is 15 residues long. The ends were cut back, 0 bases at V and 4 bases at J, with 11 bases in the middle. The CDR3 is CASSLARTTYNEQFF. CDR3 nucleotide sequence: TGTGCCAGCAGCTTGGCTAGGACTACGTACAATGAGCAGTTCTTC.